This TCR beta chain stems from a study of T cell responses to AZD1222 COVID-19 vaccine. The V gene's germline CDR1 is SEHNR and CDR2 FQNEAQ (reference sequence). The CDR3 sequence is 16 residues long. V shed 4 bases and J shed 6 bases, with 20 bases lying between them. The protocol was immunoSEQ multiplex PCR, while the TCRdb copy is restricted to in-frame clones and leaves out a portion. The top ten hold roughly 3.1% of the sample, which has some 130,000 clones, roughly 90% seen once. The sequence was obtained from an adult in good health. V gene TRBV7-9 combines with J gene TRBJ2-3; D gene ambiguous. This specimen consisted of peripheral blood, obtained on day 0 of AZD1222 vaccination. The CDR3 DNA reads TGTGCCAGCAGCTCATCTGGTGATTACATGGGGGATACGCAGTATTTT. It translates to CASSSSGDYMGDTQYF.